This TCR beta chain originates from a study of shared clonotypes between healthy human individuals. Libraries were prepared by immunoSEQ multiplex PCR; TCRdb keeps only in-frame clonotypes and omits some of them. The profile covers roughly 2 million clones, with approximately 95% appearing a single time and about 0.13% taken by the ten largest. Free of recent acute infections or vaccinations, the donors were healthy HIV-negative adults. Into CD45RA+ naive and CD45RA-negative memory subsets, the CD4+ cells were split. Study results and limitations: About 5% of naive CD4 clonotypes were common to several donors. Enrolling few donors narrowed the genetic and exposure-history diversity that was represented.

Germline-derived CDR1 and CDR2 are SNHLY and FYNNEI. CDR3 length: 15 amino acids. Trimming stripped 1 base from V and 0 bases from J, with 9 bases between. Of note for this clone: Its specificity is not known.

This TCR derives from a man younger than 35 in good health. Sequencing was done on a sample of naive CD4+ T cells sorted from blood. The sample's subset: CD45RA+ positively selected. The chain has TRBV2 and TRBJ1-2, with D uncertain. This chain's CDR3 is CASSEGRSTNYGYTF. The DNA of the CDR3 is TGTGCCAGCAGTGAAGGAAGGTCGACTAACTATGGCTACACCTTC.